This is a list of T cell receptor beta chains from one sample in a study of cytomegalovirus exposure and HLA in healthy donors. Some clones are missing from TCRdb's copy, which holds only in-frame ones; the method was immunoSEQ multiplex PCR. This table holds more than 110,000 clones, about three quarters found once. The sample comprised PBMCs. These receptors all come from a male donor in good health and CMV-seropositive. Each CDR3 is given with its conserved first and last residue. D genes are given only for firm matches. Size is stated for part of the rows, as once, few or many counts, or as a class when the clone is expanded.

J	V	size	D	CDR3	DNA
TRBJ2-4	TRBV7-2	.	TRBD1	CASSLSLSGGLVF	TGTGCCAGCAGCTTGTCTCTGTCAGGGGGTCTAGTCTTC
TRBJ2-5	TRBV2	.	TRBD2	CASSVGLAGGGETQYF	TGTGCCAGCAGTGTCGGACTAGCGGGGGGAGGAGAGACCCAGTACTTC
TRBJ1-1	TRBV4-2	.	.	CASSQDTGGPEAFF	TGTGCCAGCAGCCAAGATACCGGGGGACCCGAAGCTTTCTTT
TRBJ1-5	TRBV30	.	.	CALSPGIGQPQHF	TGCGCTCTATCCCCCGGGATCGGTCAGCCCCAGCATTTT
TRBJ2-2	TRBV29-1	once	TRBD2	CSVHGAGGANTGELFF	TGCAGCGTTCACGGGGCGGGAGGGGCGAACACCGGGGAGCTGTTTTTT
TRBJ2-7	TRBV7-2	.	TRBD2	CASSSAGGRGYEQYF	TGTGCCAGCAGCTCAGCGGGGGGACGGGGATACGAGCAGTACTTC
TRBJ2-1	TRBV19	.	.	CASSRLQGRPDNNYNEQFF	TGTGCCAGTAGTAGATTACAGGGACGCCCGGATAACAATTACAATGAGCAGTTCTTC
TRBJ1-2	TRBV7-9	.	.	CASRPKVPGHHGYTF	TGTGCCAGCAGGCCTAAGGTTCCGGGACACCATGGCTACACCTTC
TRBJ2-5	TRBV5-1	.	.	CASSSQETQYF	TGCGCCAGCAGCTCACAAGAGACCCAGTACTTC
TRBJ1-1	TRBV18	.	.	CASSPPGQGTEAFF	TGTGCCAGCTCACCACCGGGTCAGGGTACTGAAGCTTTCTTT
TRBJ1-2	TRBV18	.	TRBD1	CASSPMTGGNGYTF	TGTGCCAGCTCACCAATGACAGGGGGCAATGGCTACACCTTC
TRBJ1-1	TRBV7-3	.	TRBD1	CASSSTGTGTEAFF	TGTGCCAGCAGCTCGACCGGGACAGGCACTGAAGCTTTCTTT